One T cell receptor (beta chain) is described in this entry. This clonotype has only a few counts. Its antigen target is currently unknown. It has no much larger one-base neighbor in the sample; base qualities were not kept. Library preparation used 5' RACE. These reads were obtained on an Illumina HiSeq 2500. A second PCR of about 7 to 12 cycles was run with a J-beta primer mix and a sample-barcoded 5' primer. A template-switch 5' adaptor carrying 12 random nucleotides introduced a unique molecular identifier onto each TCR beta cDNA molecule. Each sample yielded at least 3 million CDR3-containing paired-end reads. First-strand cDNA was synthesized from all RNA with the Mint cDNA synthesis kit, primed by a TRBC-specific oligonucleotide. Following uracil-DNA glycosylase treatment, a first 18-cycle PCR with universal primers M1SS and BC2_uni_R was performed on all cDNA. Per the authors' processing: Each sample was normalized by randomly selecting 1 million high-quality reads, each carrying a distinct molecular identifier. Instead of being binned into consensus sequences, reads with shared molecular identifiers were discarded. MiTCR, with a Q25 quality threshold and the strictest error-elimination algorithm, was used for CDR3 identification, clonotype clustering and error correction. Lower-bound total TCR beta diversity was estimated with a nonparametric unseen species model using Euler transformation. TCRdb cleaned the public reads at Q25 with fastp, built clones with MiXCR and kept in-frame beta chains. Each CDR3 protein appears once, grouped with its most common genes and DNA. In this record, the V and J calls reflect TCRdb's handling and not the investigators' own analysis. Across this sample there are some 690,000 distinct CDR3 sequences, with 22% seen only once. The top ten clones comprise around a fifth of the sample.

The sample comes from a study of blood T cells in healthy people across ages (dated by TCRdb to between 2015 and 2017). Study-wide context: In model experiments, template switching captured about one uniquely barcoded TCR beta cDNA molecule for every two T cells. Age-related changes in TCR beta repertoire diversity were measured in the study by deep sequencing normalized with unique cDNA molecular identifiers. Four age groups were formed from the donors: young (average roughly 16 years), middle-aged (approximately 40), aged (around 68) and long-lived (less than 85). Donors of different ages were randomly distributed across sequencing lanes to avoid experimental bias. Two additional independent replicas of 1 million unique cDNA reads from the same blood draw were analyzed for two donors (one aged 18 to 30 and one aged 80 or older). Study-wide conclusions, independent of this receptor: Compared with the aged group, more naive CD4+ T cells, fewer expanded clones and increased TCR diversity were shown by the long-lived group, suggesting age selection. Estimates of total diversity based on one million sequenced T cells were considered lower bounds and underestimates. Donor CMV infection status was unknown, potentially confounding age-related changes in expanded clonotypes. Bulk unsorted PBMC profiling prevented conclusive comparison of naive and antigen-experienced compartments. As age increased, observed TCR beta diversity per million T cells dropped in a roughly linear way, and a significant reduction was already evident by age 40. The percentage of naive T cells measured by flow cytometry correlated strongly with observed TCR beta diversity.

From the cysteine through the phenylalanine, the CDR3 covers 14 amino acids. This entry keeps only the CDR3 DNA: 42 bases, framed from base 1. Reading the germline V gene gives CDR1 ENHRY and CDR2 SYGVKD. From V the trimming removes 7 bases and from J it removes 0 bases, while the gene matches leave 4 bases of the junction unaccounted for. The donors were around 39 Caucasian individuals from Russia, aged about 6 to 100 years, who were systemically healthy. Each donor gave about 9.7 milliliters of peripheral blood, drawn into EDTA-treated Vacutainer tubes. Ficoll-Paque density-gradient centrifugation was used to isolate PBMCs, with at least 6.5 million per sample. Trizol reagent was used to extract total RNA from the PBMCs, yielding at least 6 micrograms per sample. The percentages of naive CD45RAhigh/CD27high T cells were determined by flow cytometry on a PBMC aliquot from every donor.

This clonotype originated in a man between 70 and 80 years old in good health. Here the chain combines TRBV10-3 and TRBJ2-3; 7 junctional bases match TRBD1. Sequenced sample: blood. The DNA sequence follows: TGTGCCATCAAGGGGGCTTTCAGCACAGATACGCAGTATTTT. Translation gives CAIKGAFSTDTQYF.